This is a list of T cell receptor beta chains from one sample in a study of identical twins. MiXCR, run by TCRdb on the 5' RACE reads, gives a single entry per CDR3 protein. The sample carries hundreds of thousands of distinct CDR3 sequences, about 20% recorded once. This sample also belongs to another study, concerning T cells expressing NK-cell markers.

Sequencing was performed on PBMCs. These receptors all stem from a woman in her late teens or twenties in good health. CDR3s leave out the opening cysteine and the closing phenylalanine or tryptophan. Each record gives: J gene, D gene, V gene, CDR3 protein. D genes are given only for firm matches.

>TRBJ2-5|NA|TRBV7-2
ASSLALVGQHQETQY
>TRBJ1-2|NA|TRBV6-1
ASSDRGPGGYT
>TRBJ2-3|TRBD2|TRBV4-2
ASSQRTSGQADTQY
>TRBJ2-7|NA|TRBV12-3/TRBV12-4
ASSLLASLTSYEQY
>TRBJ2-5|NA|TRBV20-1
SAIAYQETQY
>TRBJ2-3|NA|TRBV20-1
SALDKQTDTQY
>TRBJ2-2|NA|TRBV9
ASSVVGSNTGELF
>TRBJ2-1|NA|TRBV9
ASSVEVKGGEQF
>TRBJ2-2|TRBD2|TRBV19
ASSIGGRAAGELF
>TRBJ2-7|NA|TRBV14
ASSQEAARPLLYPDEQY
>TRBJ2-5|NA|TRBV6-5
ASSGLAHQY
>TRBJ1-1|NA|TRBV20-1
SGKGSTTNTEAF
>TRBJ1-2|NA|TRBV12-3/TRBV12-4
ASSFSGGDYGYT
>TRBJ2-3|NA|TRBV6-2/TRBV6-3
ASSYGLDTQY
>TRBJ2-2|NA|TRBV24-1
ATSDSASGTGELF
>TRBJ2-7|NA|TRBV20-1
SAHNRYEQY
>TRBJ2-7|TRBD2|TRBV12-3/TRBV12-4
ASSLGSSGSFHEQY
>TRBJ2-1|NA|TRBV7-9
ASSLRTRGASYNEQF